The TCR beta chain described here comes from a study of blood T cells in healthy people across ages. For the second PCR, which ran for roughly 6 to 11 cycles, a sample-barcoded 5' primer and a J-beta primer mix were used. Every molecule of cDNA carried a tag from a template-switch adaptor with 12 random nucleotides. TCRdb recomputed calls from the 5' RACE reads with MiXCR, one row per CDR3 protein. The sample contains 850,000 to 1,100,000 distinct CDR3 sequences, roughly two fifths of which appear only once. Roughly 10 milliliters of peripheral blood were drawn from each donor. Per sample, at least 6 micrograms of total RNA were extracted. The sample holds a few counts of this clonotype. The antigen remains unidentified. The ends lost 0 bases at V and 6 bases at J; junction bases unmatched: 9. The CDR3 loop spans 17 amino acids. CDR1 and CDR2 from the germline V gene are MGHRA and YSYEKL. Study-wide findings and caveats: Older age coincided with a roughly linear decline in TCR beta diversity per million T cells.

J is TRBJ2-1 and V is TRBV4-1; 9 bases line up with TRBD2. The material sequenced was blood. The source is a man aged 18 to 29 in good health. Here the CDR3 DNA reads TGCGCCAGCAGCCAAGACGCAGCGGGGGGTCTGTCCAATGAGCAGTTCTTC. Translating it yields CASSQDAAGGLSNEQFF.